The sample holds a few counts of the clone carrying this T cell receptor (beta chain). Its antigen is not identified. A single record per CDR3 protein comes from TCRdb applying MiXCR to the reads. Of approximately 500,000 distinct CDR3 sequences listed, 26% are singletons. The entry originates in a study of T cell repertoires in cytomegalovirus infection. Study background: Through public TCR beta signatures, both CMV infection and matching HLA type were indicated. Study-level findings and limits: Dominating the ex vivo response were HLA-C-restricted CMV-specific TCR beta clonotypes.

From germline, CDR1 is SGHAT and CDR2 FQNNGV. This CDR3 is built from 17 residues. Trimming took 3 bases from V and 7 from J; bases not matched to a gene: 12. The sample taken for sequencing was PBMCs. The receptor was isolated from a human donor in good health (CMV status not recorded). Some clones in this sample may be carry-over from other donors' samples. The chain uses TRBV11-2 and TRBJ2-1; 10 nucleotides match TRBD2. This CDR3 reads CASSFFPSGSSRNEQFF. The CDR3 DNA reads as TGTGCCAGCAGCTTTTTTCCTAGCGGGAGCAGCAGGAATGAGCAGTTCTTC.